A selection of T cell receptor beta chains follows, all from one sample in a study of Graves' ophthalmopathy and Graves' hyperthyroidism. TCRdb re-derived calls from the multiplex PCR reads in MiXCR, one entry per CDR3 protein. The repertoire holds about 370,000 distinct CDR3 sequences, with about 18% as singletons. The specimen was peripheral blood. The source of these receptors is an adult woman with stable Graves' hyperthyroidism. Each CDR3 is given with its conserved first and last residue. A D gene is named only where the DNA matches it firmly. Expanded clones are given a class, and other clones once, few, many or no size at all.

DNA,CDR3,size,V,D,length,J
TGCGCCAGCCGAACCGATCCGGGACAGGTAAACACTGAAGCTTTCTTT,CASRTDPGQVNTEAFF,many,TRBV5-1,TRBD1,16,TRBJ1-1
TGTGCCAGCAGCAAATCGGGTGTGAGGGGGTCGGAGGCCTACGAGCAGTACTTC,CASSKSGVRGSEAYEQYF,-,TRBV6-2/TRBV6-3,-,18,TRBJ2-7
TGCGCCAGCAGCCAAGATTCTCCCCACGAGCAGTACTTC,CASSQDSPHEQYF,many,TRBV4-1,-,13,TRBJ2-7
TGTGCCAGCAGTGAAGTAAGGGACGCGGGGCCCCTCCACTTT,CASSEVRDAGPLHF,once,TRBV6-1,-,14,TRBJ1-6
TGTGCCAGCAGCTTAAAACCCAGACAATACGAGCAGTACTTC,CASSLKPRQYEQYF,many,TRBV7-2,-,14,TRBJ2-7
TGTGCCAGCCGAAAAGGGGCTAGCGGGAGCTACGAGCAGTACTTC,CASRKGASGSYEQYF,many,TRBV27,TRBD2,15,TRBJ2-7
TGTGCCAGCAGCCACGCCGACAGGGGGAATGGCTGCACCTTC,CASSHADRGNGCTF,-,TRBV3-1,TRBD1,14,TRBJ1-2
TGTGCCAGCAGTAACCACAGGGAAGGAAATCAGCCCCAGCATTTT,CASSNHREGNQPQHF,-,TRBV6-5,-,15,TRBJ1-5
TGTGCCAGCAGTTATCTACTGGATCGGTGTACAGTGAACACTGAAGCTTTCTTT,CASSYLLDRCTVNTEAFF,-,TRBV27,-,18,TRBJ1-1
TGTGCCAGCAGTTTCCTAACTAGCGGGAGTAGCCCCGGGGAGCTGTTTTTT,CASSFLTSGSSPGELFF,many,TRBV12-3/TRBV12-4,TRBD2,17,TRBJ2-2
TGCGCCAGCAGCTTGTCAGTCACTTTGAACACTGAAGCTTTCTTT,CASSLSVTLNTEAFF,many,TRBV5-1,-,15,TRBJ1-1
TGTGCCAGCAGAACACTGGGACAGGGGAATATTGGTGACTATGGCTACACCTTC,CASRTLGQGNIGDYGYTF,-,TRBV28,TRBD1,18,TRBJ1-2
TGTGCCAGCAGTCCCTTTTCCCAGGGTATCAATCAGCCCCAGCATTTT,CASSPFSQGINQPQHF,-,TRBV28,-,16,TRBJ1-5
TGTGCCAGTAATGGACAGGGCACAGATACGCAGTATTTT,CASNGQGTDTQYF,few,TRBV19,TRBD1,13,TRBJ2-3
TGTGCCAGCAGCCCCCGGGACAGCAAGCAGTACTTC,CASSPRDSKQYF,-,TRBV13,TRBD1,12,TRBJ2-7
TGCGCCAGCCGACAGGGCCCGGGTTTTGTCGAGCAGTACTTC,CASRQGPGFVEQYF,many,TRBV4-1,TRBD1,14,TRBJ2-7
TGTGCCAGCAGCAGGGCCGGCGGGGGAGTTAAGACCCAGTACTTC,CASSRAGGGVKTQYF,many,TRBV12-3/TRBV12-4,TRBD2,15,TRBJ2-5
TGTGCCAGCAGTTCCGGACAGGGAAACACTGAAGCTTTCTTT,CASSSGQGNTEAFF,many,TRBV5-1,TRBD1,14,TRBJ1-1
TGCAGTGCTAGAGGGGGACAGGCAGTAGTTAAAAACATTCAGTACTTC,CSARGGQAVVKNIQYF,many,TRBV20-1,TRBD1,16,TRBJ2-4
TGTGCCACCCCCCCCCCGGACCAAGAGACCCAGTACTTC,CATPPPDQETQYF,many,TRBV24-1,-,13,TRBJ2-5